This TCR beta chain was recovered during a study of radiotherapy plus CTLA-4 blockade in lung cancer. The data were produced by immunoSEQ multiplex PCR, yet TCRdb's version contains in-frame clones alone and is incomplete. Here the sample spans around 82,000 clones, more than 85% being singletons. Unmatched junction bases numbered 7, after V lost 5 bases and J lost 5 bases. CDR3 length: 15 amino acids. CDR1 is LGHNA, CDR2 YSLEER, per germline. The receptor comes from a human donor with non-small cell lung cancer that progressed on radiotherapy plus ipilimumab. The chain is built from TRBV4-3 and TRBJ1-5, with TRBD1 identical over 9 bases. This sample comprised peripheral blood, obtained from a patient treated with radiotherapy plus ipilimumab. CDR3 region: CASSYGTGNYQPQHF. The CDR3 DNA reads as TGCGCCAGCAGCTACGGGACAGGGAACTATCAGCCCCAGCATTTT.